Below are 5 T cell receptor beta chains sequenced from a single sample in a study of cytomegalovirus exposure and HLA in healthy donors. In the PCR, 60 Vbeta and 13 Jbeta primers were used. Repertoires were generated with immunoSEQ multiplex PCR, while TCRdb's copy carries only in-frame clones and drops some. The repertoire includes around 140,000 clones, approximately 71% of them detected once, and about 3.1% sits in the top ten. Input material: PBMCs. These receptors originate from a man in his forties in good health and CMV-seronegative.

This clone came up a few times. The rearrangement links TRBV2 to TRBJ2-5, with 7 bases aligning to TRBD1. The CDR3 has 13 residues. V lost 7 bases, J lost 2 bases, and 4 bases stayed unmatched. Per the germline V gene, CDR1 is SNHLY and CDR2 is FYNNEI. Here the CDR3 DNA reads TGTGCCAGCATTTCACAGGGGCAAGAGACCCAGTACTTC. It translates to CASISQGQETQYF.

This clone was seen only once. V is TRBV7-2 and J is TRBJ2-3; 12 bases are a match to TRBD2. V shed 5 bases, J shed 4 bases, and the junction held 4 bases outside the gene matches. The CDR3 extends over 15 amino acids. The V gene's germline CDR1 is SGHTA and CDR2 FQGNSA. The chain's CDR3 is CASSIRTSGADTQYF. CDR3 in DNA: TGTGCCAGCAGCATAAGGACTAGCGGGGCAGATACGCAGTATTTT.

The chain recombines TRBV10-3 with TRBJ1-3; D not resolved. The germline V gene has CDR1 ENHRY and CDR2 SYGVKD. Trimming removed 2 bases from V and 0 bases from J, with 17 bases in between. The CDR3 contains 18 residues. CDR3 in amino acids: CAISEPRLTRDSGNTIYF. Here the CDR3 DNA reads TGTGCCATCAGTGAGCCGCGATTGACGAGGGACTCTGGAAACACCATATATTTT.

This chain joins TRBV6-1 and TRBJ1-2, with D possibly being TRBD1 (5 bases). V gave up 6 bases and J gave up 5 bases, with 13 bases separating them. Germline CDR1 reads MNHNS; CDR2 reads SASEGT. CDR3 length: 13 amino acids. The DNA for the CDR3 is TGTGCCAGCAGCGCCACCTCAGGGTATGGCTACACCTTC. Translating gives CASSATSGYGYTF.

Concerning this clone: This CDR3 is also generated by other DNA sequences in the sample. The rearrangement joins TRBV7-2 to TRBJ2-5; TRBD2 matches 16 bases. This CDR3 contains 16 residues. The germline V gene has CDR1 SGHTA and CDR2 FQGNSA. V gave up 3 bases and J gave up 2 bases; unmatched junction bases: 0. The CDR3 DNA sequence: TGTGCCAGCAGCTTGGGACTAGCGGGGGGGCAAGAGACCCAGTACTTC. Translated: CASSLGLAGGQETQYF. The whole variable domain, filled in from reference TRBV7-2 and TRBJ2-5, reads GAGVSQSPSNKVTEKGKDVELRCDPISGHTALYWYRQSLGQGLEFLIYFQGNSAPDKSGLPSDRFSAERTGGSVSTLTIQRTQQEDSAVYLCASSLGLAGGQETQYFGPGTRLLVL.